Described below is a single T cell receptor beta chain sequence and its context. This specimen comes from a study of blood T cell repertoires in COVID-19. The CDR3 runs to 13 residues. Germline values: CDR1 SGHNT, CDR2 YYREEE (reference sequence). V was pared by 4 bases and J by 5 bases, with 12 bases between. Per the original data handling: Researchers report that nucleated cell counts were estimated from reference gene primer amplification. Clones were read by immunoSEQ multiplex PCR, and TCRdb kept only the in-frame ones, dropping some. V and J calls and clone size are copied from that table; D and trimming were computed from the DNA. Of 60,000 to 85,000 clones detected, over 70% appear once; the ten largest clones hold about 20%.

The receptor's source is a man between 65 and 80 years old who had recovered from COVID-19. The V and J genes are TRBV5-4 and TRBJ1-1; no clear D. The specimen was peripheral blood. CDR3 sequence: CASSLDGSTEAFF. As DNA, the CDR3 is TGTGCCAGCAGCCTCGACGGGTCGACTGAAGCTTTCTTT.